These 26 T cell receptor beta chains were sequenced from one sample in a study of blood T cells in healthy people across ages. Then a second PCR, running roughly 7 to 11 cycles, was carried out with a sample-barcoded 5' primer and a J-beta primer mix. TCRdb reprocessed the 5' RACE reads via MiXCR and lists one record per CDR3 protein. The sample holds 900,000 to 950,000 distinct CDR3 sequences, around 29% seen once. The data also belong to a second study, concerning T cells of mothers and their children.

The sample was blood. These receptors were obtained from a middle-aged woman in good health.

This clonotype has ten or more counts. The V and J genes are TRBV5-5 and TRBJ2-1; TRBD1 matches 9 bases. This CDR3 is 17 amino acids long. The V gene end was trimmed by 2 bases and the J gene end by 5 bases; junction bases not matched to a gene: 11. Germline V gives CDR1 SGHKS, CDR2 YYEKEE (reference sequence). CDR3 residues: CASSLLSRTGAHNEQFF. For the CDR3, the DNA is TGTGCCAGCAGCTTACTGTCTCGGACAGGGGCCCACAATGAGCAGTTCTTC.

In this sample, this clonotype turned up many times. A much bigger clone sits one base away, suggesting this may be a read error. The chain couples TRBV20-1 to TRBJ2-7; possible D gene TRBD2, 6 bases. The V gene lost 0 bases and the J gene lost 7 bases, with 19 bases spanning the gap. Germline V gene sequence: CDR1 DFQATT, CDR2 SNEGSKA (reference sequence). The CDR3 runs to 15 residues. Here the CDR3 DNA reads TGCAGTGCTAGAGAGCGGGGATCTATGGACAATGAGCAGTACTTC. Protein sequence: CSARERGSMDNEQYF.

Concerning this clonotype itself: Being one base from a much bigger clone, this may be a read error. CDR3 protein: CASSTRQQPYNEQYF. The DNA for the CDR3 is TGTGCCAGCAGCACACGACAGCAGCCCTACAATGAGCAGTACTTC. The chain joins TRBV11-3 to TRBJ2-1, with D maybe TRBD1 (5 bases). Gene TRBJ2-7 matches the end of the DNA better, so the J call may be wrong. Germline loops: CDR1 SGHNT, CDR2 YENEEA. The CDR3 loop spans 15 amino acids.

The chain joins TRBV5-5 to TRBJ2-6; D is unresolved. The germline V gene encodes CDR1 SGHKS and CDR2 YYEKEE (reference sequence). V was trimmed by 0 bases and J by 0 bases, leaving 13 bases between them. The CDR3 runs 18 residues. CDR3 sequence: CASSLAVGLRSGANVLTF. Written as DNA, the CDR3 is TGTGCCAGCAGCTTGGCCGTTGGCTTACGCTCTGGGGCCAACGTCCTGACTTTC. The variable domain in full, with the rest retrieved from reference TRBV5-5 and TRBJ2-6, is DAGVTQSPTHLIKTRGQQVTLRCSPISGHKSVSWYQQVLGQGPQFIFQYYEKEERGRGNFPDRFSARQFPNYSSELNVNALLLGDSALYLCASSLAVGLRSGANVLTFGAGSRLTVL.

DNA of the CDR3: TGTGCCAGCAGTTGGAGGGGCGGGGGAGGATGGAGTGAGCAGTTCTTC. Its translation: CASSWRGGGGWSEQFF. The chain employs TRBV12-3 or TRBV12-4 and TRBJ2-1; 7 bases agree with TRBD2. The CDR3 contains 16 residues. Trimming removed 4 bases from V and 9 bases from J; junction bases left unmatched: 15.

In nucleotides, the CDR3 is TGTGCCAGCAGCTTAGAGCGTAGGGGCGGCTACACCTTC. Protein sequence: CASSLERRGGYTF. The chain has TRBV7-2 and TRBJ1-2, with D perhaps matching TRBD1 (5 bases). The V end lost 1 base, the J end lost 8 bases, and 11 bases lay between the germline ends. Germline V gene sequence: CDR1 SGHTA, CDR2 FQGNSA. The CDR3 is 13 amino acids.

The rearrangement joins TRBV19 to TRBJ2-7, with a weak D call TRBD1 (8 bases). The CDR3 covers 14 residues. Trimming stripped 7 bases from V and 3 bases from J, with 16 bases between. The V gene's germline CDR1 is LNHDA and CDR2 SQIVND (reference sequence). CDR3 residues: CASNNRGGRYEQYF. DNA for the CDR3: TGTGCCAGTAACAACAGGGGGGGGCGCTACGAGCAGTACTTC.

This clonotype was counted at least ten times. This chain links TRBV20-1 with TRBJ2-6, with a weak D call TRBD1 (5 bases). Trimming cost V 0 bases and J 4 bases, with 10 bases left between them. CDR1 DFQATT and CDR2 SNEGSKA come from the germline V gene (reference sequence). The CDR3 contains 15 residues. CDR3 in amino acids: CSAREQASGANVLTF. The CDR3 DNA sequence: TGCAGTGCTAGAGAACAGGCGTCCGGGGCCAACGTCCTGACTTTC.

This chain joins TRBV5-1 and TRBJ1-3; D ambiguous. V lost 0 bases and J lost 4, with 11 bases in between. The germline CDR1 and CDR2 sequences are SGHRS and YFSETQ. The CDR3 extends over 15 amino acids. CDR3 in amino acids: CASSLDVGRGNTIYF. As DNA, the CDR3 is TGCGCCAGCAGCTTGGATGTGGGTAGGGGAAACACCATATATTTT.

The chain uses TRBV6-1 and TRBJ1-3; TRBD1 might be the D (5 bases). The CDR3 is 23 residues long. Per germline, CDR1 MNHNS and CDR2 SASEGT. The V end was cut by 3 bases, the J end by 0 bases, with 33 bases between. The CDR3 loop reads CASSEHTLGSKKKGRSSGNTIYF. In DNA, the CDR3 is TGTGCCAGCAGTGAGCATACTCTCGGTTCAAAAAAAAAGGGGCGCAGCTCTGGAAACACCATATATTTT.

The V call is TRBV6-1, the J call TRBJ1-1; TRBD1 matches 7 bases. V gave up 1 base and J gave up 5 bases; unmatched junction bases: 7. This CDR3 is built from 15 residues. Germline values: CDR1 MNHNS, CDR2 SASEGT. This CDR3 reads CASSEGEGTVTEAFF. As DNA, the CDR3 is TGTGCCAGCAGTGAAGGGGAGGGGACAGTTACTGAAGCTTTCTTT.

A few counts support this clonotype. The V gene is TRBV30, the J gene TRBJ1-2; D is ambiguous. The V end was cut by 1 base, the J end by 2 bases, with 8 bases between. Germline CDR1 and CDR2: GTSNPN and SVGIG (reference sequence). The CDR3 length is 13 residues. In DNA form, the CDR3 reads TGTGCCTGGAGTGGAGGCATAAACTATGGCTACACCTTC. This encodes CAWSGGINYGYTF.

This rearrangement joins TRBV3-1 to TRBJ1-4, with a tentative D call TRBD1 (6 bases). With 1 base removed from V and 4 bases from J, the gap between germline ends came to 13 bases. The germline CDR1 and CDR2 sequences are LGHDT and YNNKEL (reference sequence). The CDR3 consists of 16 residues. CDR3 nucleotide sequence: TGTGCCAGCAGCCAAGGGGGGGCCGGGAGTAATGAAAAACTGTTTTTT. It codes for CASSQGGAGSNEKLFF.

This clonotype was found a few times. The chain links TRBV13 to TRBJ1-1; D gene uncertain. V dropped 5 bases and J dropped 5 bases, with 6 bases sitting between them. Germline V gene data show CDR1 as PRHDT and CDR2 as FYEKMQ (reference sequence). The CDR3 has 11 residues. In DNA, the CDR3 is TGTGCCAGCAGCCGTTTTACTGAAGCTTTCTTT. It is translated as CASSRFTEAFF.

The rearrangement uses TRBV27 and TRBJ1-1, with D possibly matching TRBD1 (5 bases). Germline loops: CDR1 MNHEY, CDR2 SMNVEV (reference sequence). The CDR3 runs to 14 residues. Trimming left V 5 bases short and J 2 bases short, with 12 bases between. The chain's CDR3 is CASSMGVYNTEAFF. The CDR3 bases are TGTGCCAGCAGTATGGGGGTCTATAACACTGAAGCTTTCTTT.

Comment on this clonotype: This may stem from a read error, because a much larger clone lies one nucleotide away. The rearrangement uses TRBV4-1 and TRBJ2-7; D is tentatively TRBD1 or TRBD2 (5 bases each). Looked up from germline, CDR1 is MGHRA and CDR2 is YSYEKL. This CDR3 region has 16 residues. CDR3 in DNA: TGCACCAGCAGATTCGCACCCGGGACGGCCGCCTACGAGCAGTACTTC. Translating it yields CTSRFAPGTAAYEQYF.

The rearrangement joins TRBV12-3 or TRBV12-4 to TRBJ2-1; D is possibly TRBD1 (5 bases). There are 12 residues in the CDR3. Trimming cost V 6 bases and J 13 bases, with 16 bases left between them. The CDR3 DNA sequence: TGTGCCAGCAGCACAGGATTAGCCACCCAGTTCTTC. Its protein product is CASSTGLATQFF.

The gene calls are TRBV20-1 and TRBJ1-1; D is perhaps TRBD1 (5 bases). The V gene lost 3 bases and the J gene lost 1 base, with 12 bases spanning the gap. The CDR3 length is 14 residues. Germline V gene sequence: CDR1 DFQATT, CDR2 SNEGSKA (reference sequence). The CDR3 region has the DNA TGCAGTGCTAGTAAGGGACCGACGAACACTGAAGCTTTCTTT. This sequence encodes CSASKGPTNTEAFF.

This clonotype turned up a few times. This chain connects TRBV20-1 to TRBJ2-7; weak D call: TRBD2 (6 bases). The CDR3 runs 13 residues. In germline, CDR1 is DFQATT, CDR2 SNEGSKA (reference sequence). V was pared by 8 bases and J by 2 bases, with 16 bases between. In DNA, the CDR3 is TGCAGTACTAAGTCGCGGGGCCCCTACGAGCAGTACTTC. Its translation is CSTKSRGPYEQYF.

This clonotype was recorded at least ten times. The gene calls are TRBV27 and TRBJ2-1; 8 bases are a match to TRBD2. With V trimmed by 3 bases and J by 3 bases, 4 bases remained unmatched. Germline CDR1 is MNHEY and CDR2 is SMNVEV (reference sequence). This CDR3 is 15 amino acids long. The CDR3 reads CASSFGGVNYNEQFF. DNA for the CDR3: TGTGCCAGCAGTTTCGGGGGGGTAAACTACAATGAGCAGTTCTTC.

This clonotype turned up a few times. V gene TRBV12-3 or TRBV12-4 combines with J gene TRBJ2-3; unclear D gene. The CDR3 covers 12 residues. Trimming removed 4 bases from V and 9 bases from J, with 11 bases in between. In nucleotides, the CDR3 is TGTGCCAGCAGTTCAGACCGGGCGACGCAGTATTTT. This translates into CASSSDRATQYF.

This clonotype was detected many times. V and J are TRBV10-3 and TRBJ2-1; D is possibly TRBD1 or TRBD2 (5 bases each). Per germline, CDR1 ENHRY and CDR2 SYGVKD. The CDR3 consists of 13 residues. Trimming pared 8 bases from V and 0 bases from J, leaving 8 bases between. The chain's CDR3 is CAIGGSSYNEQFF. CDR3 sequence (DNA): TGTGCCATCGGGGGTAGCTCCTACAATGAGCAGTTCTTC.

In its sample, this clonotype was seen a few times. V usage is TRBV2 and J usage is TRBJ2-7; a weak D match, TRBD1 (5 bases). This CDR3 comprises 14 residues. V lost 3 bases and J lost 1, with 10 bases in between. Germline CDR1 and CDR2: SNHLY and FYNNEI. The CDR3 loop reads CASSDRQGSYEQYF. CDR3 sequence (DNA): TGTGCCAGCAGTGACAGGCAGGGATCCTACGAGCAGTACTTC.

This clonotype was observed a few times. V is TRBV3-1 and J is TRBJ2-7; 10 nucleotides match TRBD1. V trimming: 4 bases; J trimming: 6 bases; junction bases outside the gene matches: 3. The CDR3 length is 13 residues. The germline V gene encodes CDR1 LGHDT and CDR2 YNNKEL (reference sequence). The CDR3: CASSLRTGGEQYF. The CDR3 DNA is TGTGCCAGCAGCCTAAGGACAGGGGGCGAGCAGTACTTC.

The sample holds a few counts of this clonotype. The chain has TRBV9 and TRBJ2-1, with TRBD2 as a possible D gene (6 bases). Between the trimmed V and J ends, which lost 0 bases and 0 bases, there was a span of 13 bases. The CDR3 sequence is 17 residues long. Germline V gene lookup returns CDR1 SGDLS and CDR2 YYNGEE. CDR3 sequence: CASSVARGGSSYNEQFF. The CDR3 DNA follows: TGTGCCAGCAGCGTAGCGCGGGGAGGAAGCTCCTACAATGAGCAGTTCTTC.

V gene TRBV9 combines with J gene TRBJ2-3; TRBD1 might be the D (5 bases). The CDR3 totals 15 residues. V dropped 6 bases and J dropped 2 bases, with 16 bases sitting between them. Germline V gene lookup returns CDR1 SGDLS and CDR2 YYNGEE. The CDR3 spells CASNFQGWDTDTQYF. CDR3 nucleotide sequence: TGTGCCAGCAACTTCCAGGGATGGGACACAGATACGCAGTATTTT.